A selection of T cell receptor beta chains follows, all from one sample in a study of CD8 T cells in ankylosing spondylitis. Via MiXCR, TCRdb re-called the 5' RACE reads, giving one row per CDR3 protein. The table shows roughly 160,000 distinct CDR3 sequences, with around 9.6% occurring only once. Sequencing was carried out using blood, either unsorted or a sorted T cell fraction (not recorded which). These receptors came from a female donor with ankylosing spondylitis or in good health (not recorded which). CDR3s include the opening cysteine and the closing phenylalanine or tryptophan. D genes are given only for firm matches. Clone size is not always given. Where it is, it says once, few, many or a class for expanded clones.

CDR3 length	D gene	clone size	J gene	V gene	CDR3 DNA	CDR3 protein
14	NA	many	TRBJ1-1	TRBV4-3	TGCGCCAGCAGCCCCCATGGGATGAACACTGAAGCTTTCTTT	CASSPHGMNTEAFF
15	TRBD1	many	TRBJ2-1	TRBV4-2	TGTGCCAGCAGCCAAGAACAGGGGGAGTACAATGAGCAGTTCTTC	CASSQEQGEYNEQFF
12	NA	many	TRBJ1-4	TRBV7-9	TGTGCCAGCAGCGCCCGGAATGAAAAACTGTTTTTT	CASSARNEKLFF
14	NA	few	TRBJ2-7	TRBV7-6	TGTGCCAGCAGCCAAGGGACGGTTGGCTACGAGCAGTACTTC	CASSQGTVGYEQYF
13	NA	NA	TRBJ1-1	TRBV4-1	TGCGCCAGCAGTCAAGTAGGGGCCCGTGAAGCTTTCTTT	CASSQVGAREAFF
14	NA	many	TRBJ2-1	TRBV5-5	TGTGCCAGCAGCGGCTCCATCTCCTACAATGAGCAGTTCTTC	CASSGSISYNEQFF
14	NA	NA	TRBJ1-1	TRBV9	TGTGCCAGCAGCACCACAGAGGGGAGGACTGAAGCTTTCTTT	CASSTTEGRTEAFF
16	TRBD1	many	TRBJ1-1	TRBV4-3	TGCGCCAGCAGCCAAGATCTTACACAGGGGGCGAATGAAGCTTTCTTT	CASSQDLTQGANEAFF
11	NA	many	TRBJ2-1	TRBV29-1	TGCAGCGTTGTAAGGACGAATGAGCAGTTCTTC	CSVVRTNEQFF
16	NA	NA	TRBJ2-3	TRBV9	TGTGCCAGCAACCAGTGGACGGGGACGGAGACAGATACGCAGTATTTT	CASNQWTGTETDTQYF
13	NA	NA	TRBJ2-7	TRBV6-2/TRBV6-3	TGTGCCAGCAGTTACTTAAACACCCACCGGCAGTACTTC	CASSYLNTHRQYF
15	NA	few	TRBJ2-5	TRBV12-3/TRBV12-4	TGTGCCAGCAGTTTGTTGGCAGGGGCAAAAGAGACCCAGTACTTC	CASSLLAGAKETQYF
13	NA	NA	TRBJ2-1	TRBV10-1	TGCGCCAGCAGTGAGTCGAAGAAGTGTGAGCAGTTCTTC	CASSESKKCEQFF
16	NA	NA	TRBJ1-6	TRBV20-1	TGCAGTGCTAGAGCAGACAGCAGCTCCTATAATTCACCCCTCCACTTT	CSARADSSSYNSPLHF
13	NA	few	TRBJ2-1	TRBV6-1	TGTGCCAGCAGTGCTGGGACTCTCTATGAGCAGTTCTTC	CASSAGTLYEQFF
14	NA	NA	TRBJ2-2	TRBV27	TGTGCCAGCAGTTCAGGACTGAACACCGGGGAGCTGTTTTTT	CASSSGLNTGELFF
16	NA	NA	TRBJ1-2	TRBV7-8	TGTGCCAGCAGCTTCTCCGAGACAGGAGTCAACTATGGCTACACCTTC	CASSFSETGVNYGYTF
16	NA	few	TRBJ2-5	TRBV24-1	TGTGCCACCAGTGATGGGGACTCCGGGCAGGGAGAGACCCAGTACTTC	CATSDGDSGQGETQYF
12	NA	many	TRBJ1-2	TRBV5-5	TGTGCCAGCAGCCCAGGCGTCTATGGCTACACCTTC	CASSPGVYGYTF
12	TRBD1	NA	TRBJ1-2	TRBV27	TGTGCCAGCGGGGACAGGGGTGTTGGCTACACCTTC	CASGDRGVGYTF
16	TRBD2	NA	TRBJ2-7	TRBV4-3	TGCGCCAGCAGCCAAGGGGTAGCGGGGTCCTCCCTCGAGCAGTACTTC	CASSQGVAGSSLEQYF
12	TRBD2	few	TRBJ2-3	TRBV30	TGTGCCGGGAGGGGTCCCACAGATACGCAGTATTTT	CAGRGPTDTQYF
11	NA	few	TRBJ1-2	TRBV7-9	TGTGCCAGCAGCTCCTTTGGGGGCTACACCTTC	CASSSFGGYTF
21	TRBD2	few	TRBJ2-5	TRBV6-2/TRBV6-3	TGTGCCAGCAGTTACTCGATTGTGCCGGAGGGGCGTCTAGCGGTAGAAGAGACCCAGTACTTC	CASSYSIVPEGRLAVEETQYF
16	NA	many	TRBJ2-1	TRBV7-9	TGTGCCAGCAGCTTGGAGGGGTCCCCTCTCTACAATGAGCAGTTCTTC	CASSLEGSPLYNEQFF
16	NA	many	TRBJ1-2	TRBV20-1	TGCAGTGCTAGAGGATCCACGGAGGGGCCTAACTATGGCTACACCTTC	CSARGSTEGPNYGYTF
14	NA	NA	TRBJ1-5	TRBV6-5	TGTGCCAGCAGTTACGGGGGTTTCAATCAGCCCCAGCATTTT	CASSYGGFNQPQHF
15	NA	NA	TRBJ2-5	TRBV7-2	TGTGCCAGCAGTTCCGGATGGCGGGCCCCAGAGACCCAGTACTTC	CASSSGWRAPETQYF
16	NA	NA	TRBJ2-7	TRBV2	TGTGCCAGCAGTGAGGGCCTTTACCCCCACTACTACGAGCAGTACTTC	CASSEGLYPHYYEQYF
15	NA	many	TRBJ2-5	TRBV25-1	TGTGCCAGCAGTGCTACTGGGGTCCGGCAAGAGACCCAGTACTTC	CASSATGVRQETQYF
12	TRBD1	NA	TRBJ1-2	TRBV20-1	TGCAGTGCTAGGGGACAGGGGCCTGGCTACACCTTC	CSARGQGPGYTF
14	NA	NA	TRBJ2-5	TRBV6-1	TGTGCCAGCAGAAGGCACAGGACGAAAGAGACCCAGTACTTC	CASRRHRTKETQYF
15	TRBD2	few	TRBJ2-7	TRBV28	TGTGCCAGCAGGATAGAGAGGGCGGGAGCCTACGAGCAGTACTTC	CASRIERAGAYEQYF
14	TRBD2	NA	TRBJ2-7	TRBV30	TGTGCCTGGAGTCGAGCGGGAGGTTCCTACGAGCAGTACTTC	CAWSRAGGSYEQYF
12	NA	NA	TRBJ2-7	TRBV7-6	TGTGCCAGCAGCCATACCCCCCACGAGCAGTACTTC	CASSHTPHEQYF
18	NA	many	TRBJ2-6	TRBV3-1	TGTGCCAGCAGCCAAGGGGCCCACAGGGAGGCTGGGGCCAACGTCCTGACTTTC	CASSQGAHREAGANVLTF
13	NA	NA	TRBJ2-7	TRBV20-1	TGCAGTGCTAGGAAAGGTGGGGACTACGAGCAGTACTTC	CSARKGGDYEQYF
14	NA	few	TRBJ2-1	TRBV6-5	TGTGCCAGCAGCCTACTCGACGGCGCCAATGAGCAGTTCTTC	CASSLLDGANEQFF
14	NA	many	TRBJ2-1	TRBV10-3	TGTGCCATCAGTGATCGGTCCGGCCGAAATGAGCAGTTCTTC	CAISDRSGRNEQFF
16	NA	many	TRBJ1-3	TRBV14	TGTGCCAGCAGCCAAGATCTATTCTTCTCTGGAAACACCATATATTTT	CASSQDLFFSGNTIYF
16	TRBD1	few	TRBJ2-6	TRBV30	TGTGCCTGGAGTTGGGGACAGGGGAGTGGGGCCAACGTCCTGACTTTC	CAWSWGQGSGANVLTF
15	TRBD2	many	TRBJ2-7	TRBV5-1	TGCGCCAGCAGCGCCGGGGAGGGGCGGCCCTACGAGCAGTACTTC	CASSAGEGRPYEQYF
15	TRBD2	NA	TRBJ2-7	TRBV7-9	TGTGCCAGCAGCCCTCTAGCGGGAGACCTCCCGGAGCAGTACTTC	CASSPLAGDLPEQYF
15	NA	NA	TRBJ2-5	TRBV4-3	TGCGCCAGCAGCCAAGATAGAGGAGGGAAAGAGACCCAGTACTTC	CASSQDRGGKETQYF
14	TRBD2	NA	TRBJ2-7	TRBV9	TGTGCCAGCAGCGTTGGACTAGCGGGAGACGAGCAGTACTTC	CASSVGLAGDEQYF
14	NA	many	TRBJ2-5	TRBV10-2	TGCGCCAGCAGTGAAGAGGGACGCCCTAAGACCCAGTACTTC	CASSEEGRPKTQYF
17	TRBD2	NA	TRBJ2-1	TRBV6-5	TGTGCCAGCAGTTACGACGGCGGGGGGGTGGTCCTTAATGAGCAGTTCTTC	CASSYDGGGVVLNEQFF